This TCR beta chain emerged from a study of T-cell memory formation after mild COVID-19 (dated by TCRdb to the early 2020s). The study in broad terms: TCR sequence clusters from the two donors were found to be largely donor specific. T-cell clones expanding and contracting after mild COVID-19 in a couple of donors were tracked by longitudinal TCRalpha and TCRbeta repertoire sequencing. Two young, previously healthy adult volunteers made up the cohort, one male and one female. The investigation overall reported the following: SARS-CoV-2 specificity was not confirmed for the second-wave clones peaking on day 37. Some responding clones were found in pre-infection memory, which suggests that pre-existing cross-reactive memory T cells took part in the SARS-CoV-2 response. From day 15 to 85, contracting clones showed balanced CD4/CD8 phenotypes, whereas a second wave of clones that expanded from day 15 to 37 leaned towards CD4+. Contracting CD4+ clones turned up mainly in the CM and EM memory subsets, whereas EMRA was where CD8+ clones were enriched. Only two mild cases were covered by the study, and larger cohorts that include severe cases with pre-infection samples were considered necessary.

PBMCs were isolated by Ficoll-Paque density gradient centrifugation. The sample holds many counts of this clonotype. The antigen it binds to is not known. Base qualities are not provided; no much larger clone lies one nucleotide away. The germline V gene encodes CDR1 SQVTM and CDR2 ANQGSEA. V is pared back by 3 bases and J by 0 bases, with 12 bases lying between the germline termini. Measured from the cysteine to the phenylalanine, the CDR3 is 15 residues long. Just the 45-base CDR3 DNA is kept, in frame starting at base 1. This sample was sequenced with an Illumina NovaSeq 6000. TCRalpha and TCRbeta cDNA libraries were built by 5'RACE with constant-segment primers, adding sample barcodes and unique molecular identifiers. RNA was extracted from every sample with Trizol reagent. Library amplification was performed in two PCR steps, and a second sample barcode and Illumina TruSeq adapters were introduced in the second step. Libraries were sequenced on an Illumina NovaSeq with 2 x 150 bp paired-end reads. In the paper's pipeline: The reads were demultiplexed and collapsed into UMI-guided consensus sequences using migec v1.2.7. Using mixcr v2.1.11, the UMI consensuses were aligned to TRA and TRB V and J templates and assembled into clonotypes. Clonotypes were classified as expanded or contracted when called significant by both edgeR and NoisET, with noise models trained on biological replicates. For edgeR calls, a false discovery rate-adjusted p below 0.01 and a log2 fold-change threshold of 1 were applied. As an exploratory analysis of dynamics, PCA with hierarchical clustering was applied to max-normalized trajectories of the 1000 most abundant clonotypes. Separately sequenced CD4+ and CD8+ repertoires were used to assign a CD4 or CD8 phenotype to each responding clone. TCRdb trimmed public reads at Q25 via fastp, called clones via MiXCR and kept in-frame beta chains. Every CDR3 protein is listed once, alongside the most common genes and DNA of its rows. The V and J calls, along with clone size, are taken from TCRdb and not from the paper's own processing. In this sample the table shows tens of thousands of distinct CDR3 sequences, approximately 9.1% of which occur a single time. The ten largest clones add up to roughly 12% of the sample.

Material for sequencing was PBMCs or a T cell subset sorted from them (not recorded which). This chain is built from TRBV29-1 and TRBJ1-3; no D segment can be confidently identified. The sequence came from an adult woman who had mild COVID-19 (a few samples of this study predate the infection). The sample titles of this study are shuffled in the database, so cell type and time point are left out; the donor was told from shared clones. The CDR3 loop reads CSVERYESSGNTIYF. The base sequence is TGCAGCGTTGAGCGATATGAGAGCTCTGGAAACACCATATATTTT. The full variable domain, completed from the reference TRBV29-1 and TRBJ1-3 proteins outside the CDR3, reads SAVISQKPSRDICQRGTSLTIQCQVDSQVTMMFWYRQQPGQSLTLIATANQGSEATYESGFVIDKFPISRPNLTFSTLTVSNMSPEDSSIYLCSVERYESSGNTIYFGEGSWLTVV.